The source of this T cell receptor (beta chain) is a study of shared clonotypes between healthy human individuals. TCRdb's table, derived via immunoSEQ multiplex PCR, lists solely in-frame clones and lacks some. The sample has about 1,800,000 clones, roughly 95% seen once. Trimming left V 3 bases short and J 5 bases short, with 13 bases between. Germline V gene data show CDR1 as MDHEN and CDR2 as SYDVKM. This CDR3 is 14 amino acids long. Naive CD8 cells, CD45RO-negative and positively selected for CCR7, excluded terminally differentiated effector memory CD45RA+ cells. This rearrangement joins TRBV28 to TRBJ1-2; D is perhaps TRBD1 (5 bases). The sample comprised naive CD8+ T cells sorted from blood. This clonotype was obtained from a young man in good health. CDR3 bases: TGTGCCAGCAGTTTTCCAGGGACTTGGTATGGCTACACCTTC. Translating it yields CASSFPGTWYGYTF.